This paragraph covers one T cell receptor beta chain sequence. Its antigen is still unknown. Unique molecular identifiers were used in preparing the TCRbeta library. MiXCR, run by TCRdb on the PCR reads, gives a single entry per CDR3 protein. The sample lists around 450,000 distinct CDR3 sequences, around two fifths occurring once. The sample originates from a study of T-cell reconstitution after alpha-beta-depleted transplantation in children. Findings of the study overall: Where alpha-beta T cells came from about two months after transplant was reportedly several hundred expanded graft clones. Surviving recipient T cells and thymic progenitors accounted for the high day-60 TCRbeta diversity observed in some patients. After one year, T-cell counts and TCRbeta diversity mostly came from new T cells.

The source of this sequence is a girl aged 2-9 years with aplastic anemia, due to receive a stem cell transplant. Material: PBMCs, obtained before TCRalphabeta/CD19-depleted stem cell transplant.

The chain's CDR3 is CASSTSILADTQETQYF. Written as DNA, the CDR3 is TGTGCCAGCAGCACAAGCATACTAGCGGATACTCAAGAGACCCAGTACTTC. V gene TRBV7-9 combines with J gene TRBJ2-5; 8 positions match TRBD2. Germline assignment: CDR1 SEHNR and CDR2 FQNEAQ (reference sequence). The CDR3 is made up of 17 amino acids. Germline trimming cut 5 bases from V and 2 bases from J; bases unmatched to any gene: 13. The entire variable domain, with the rest obtained from reference TRBV7-9 and TRBJ2-5, is as follows: DTGVSQNPRHKITKRGQNVTFRCDPISEHNRLYWYRQTLGQGPEFLTYFQNEAQLEKSRLLSDRFSAERPKGSFSTLEIQRTEQGDSAMYLCASSTSILADTQETQYFGPGTRLLVL.